The T cell receptor beta chain described here comes from a study of long-term antiretroviral therapy in people with HIV. Points from the study as a whole: The clones with expansion before ART were dominant in the repertoire at all time points. Diversity measured after ART increased yet remained under transplant donor controls.

Version v3.0 of the immunoSEQ assay ran at survey level. The assay was immunoSEQ multiplex PCR, and TCRdb's table has in-frame clones only and misses some. The table shows roughly 28,000 clones, with over 85% occurring only once. As to this clone: Its antigen remains unidentified.

V gave up 3 bases and J gave up 0 bases, with 8 bases separating them. CDR1 and CDR2 (germline): SGHRS, YFSETQ. The CDR3 runs to 14 residues. The chain is built from TRBV5-1 and TRBJ2-3, with a tentative D call TRBD2 (5 bases). The TCR sequence derives from a woman aged 18 to 35 with HIV. The sample consisted of unsorted PBMCs, taken 1.8 years after starting antiretroviral therapy. CDR3 nucleotides: TGCGCCAGCAGCTGGGAGTTTAGCACAGATACGCAGTATTTT. This gives the protein CASSWEFSTDTQYF. Filled out from reference TRBV5-1 and TRBJ2-3, the complete variable domain reads KAGVTQTPRYLIKTRGQQVTLSCSPISGHRSVSWYQQTPGQGLQFLFEYFSETQRNKGNFPGRFSGRQFSNSRSEMNVSTLELGDSALYLCASSWEFSTDTQYFGPGTRLTVL.